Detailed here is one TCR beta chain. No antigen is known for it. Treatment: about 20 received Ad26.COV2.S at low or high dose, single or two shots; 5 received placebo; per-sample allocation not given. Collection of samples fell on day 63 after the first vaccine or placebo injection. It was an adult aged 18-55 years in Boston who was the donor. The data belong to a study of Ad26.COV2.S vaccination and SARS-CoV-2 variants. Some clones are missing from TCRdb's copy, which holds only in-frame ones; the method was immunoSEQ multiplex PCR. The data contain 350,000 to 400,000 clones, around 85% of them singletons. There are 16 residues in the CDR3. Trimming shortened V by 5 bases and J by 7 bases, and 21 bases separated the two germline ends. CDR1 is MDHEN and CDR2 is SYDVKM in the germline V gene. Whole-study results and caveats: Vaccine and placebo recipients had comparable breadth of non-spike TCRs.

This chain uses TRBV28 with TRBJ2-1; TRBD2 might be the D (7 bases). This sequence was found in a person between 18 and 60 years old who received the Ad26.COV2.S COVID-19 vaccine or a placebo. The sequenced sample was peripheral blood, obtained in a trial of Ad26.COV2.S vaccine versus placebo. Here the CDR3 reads CASSIPRAGAGNEQFF. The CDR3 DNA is TGTGCCAGCAGTATCCCTAGGGCGGGGGCTGGGAATGAGCAGTTCTTC.